This T cell receptor beta chain was identified during a study of OX40 agonist ivuxolimab in advanced cancers. In terms of the full investigation: Ivuxolimab was an agonistic, fully human IgG2 monoclonal antibody directed against OX40 (CD134), a costimulatory receptor. Intravenous ivuxolimab was administered to patients every 2 weeks at six dose levels: 0.01, 0.1, 0.3, 1.5, 3 and 10 mg/kg. Of the roughly 50 dose-escalation patients, hepatocellular carcinoma was present in about 19, melanoma in around 15, renal cell carcinoma in 9 and head and neck cancer in 9. The dose-escalation cohort was 82.7% male with a mean age of roughly 62 years, ranging from roughly 23 to 79. Prior anti-PD-1, anti-PD-L1 or anti-CTLA-4 therapy was permitted, and 40% of dose-escalation patients had received checkpoint inhibitors. Three dose-escalation patients achieved partial responses, one with hepatocellular carcinoma and two with cutaneous melanoma. Peripheral TCRbeta sequencing aimed to test whether ivuxolimab altered TCR sequence diversity and caused clonal T-cell expansion. The monotherapy dose-escalation portion (N of about 57 patients) of the phase I ivuxolimab trial is reported in the paper. Broader findings and caveats from the paper: Low levels of normalized T-cell clonal expansion were also shown by some nonresponding patients. Clonal expansion of both CD4+ and CD8+ blood T cells was observed from baseline to week 6 at doses 0.1 to 3.0 mg/kg. After ivuxolimab, CD8+ T cells had more expanded clones than CD4+ T cells on average. In the 0.1-3.0 mg/kg groups, partial responders had among the lowest normalized peripheral clonal expansion, particularly in CD8+ T cells. Which antigens the clonally expanded peripheral T cells were specific for was not determined.

The trial excluded patients who had a history of autoimmune disease or who were on systemic immunosuppression. Peripheral blood for TCR sequencing was collected from all dose cohorts at baseline, on cycle 4 day 1, and on cycle 7 day 1. The samples were taken from a phase I, first-in-human, multicenter, open-label dose-escalation trial of ivuxolimab. Adults with locally advanced or metastatic melanoma, renal cell, hepatocellular, or head and neck squamous cell carcinoma were enrolled in the trial. Before TCR sequencing, CD4+ T cells and CD8+ T cells from peripheral blood were sorted into separate populations. This clone was detected only once. The antigen this receptor binds is unknown. No much larger clone is present one base from it, and per-base qualities are unavailable. V loses 7 bases, J loses 8 bases, and the germline ends lie 20 bases apart. From its cysteine to its phenylalanine, the CDR3 spans 14 amino acids. CDR3 DNA only is kept here, 42 bases in frame from base 1. The CDR1 and CDR2 encoded by the germline V gene are MGHDK and SYGVNS.

Genomic DNA was extracted from sorted cells for sequencing of the TCRbeta CDR3 region. The immunoSEQ Assay was used for sequencing of TCRbeta CDR3 regions. In its TCRdb copy, this immuneACCESS table keeps in-frame sequences only and misses some clones. Where compared with another copy, unresolved V genes explain less than half of these, and the others have no known cause. The table for this sample lists tens of thousands of clones; about 91% of them were counted only once. The ten biggest clones cover around 9.3% of the sample. The source of this sequence is an adult with an advanced solid tumor such as melanoma, head and neck, liver or kidney cancer. In this chain, TRBV25-1 is recombined with TRBJ1-1; a weak D assignment points to TRBD1 (6 bases agree). Here the sequenced sample was CD4+ or CD8+ T cells sorted from blood, taken in a trial of the OX40 agonist ivuxolimab. The CDR3 region: CASTRQNGDNEAFF. Here is the DNA: TGTGCCAGCACCAGACAGAATGGGGACAACGAAGCTTTCTTT.